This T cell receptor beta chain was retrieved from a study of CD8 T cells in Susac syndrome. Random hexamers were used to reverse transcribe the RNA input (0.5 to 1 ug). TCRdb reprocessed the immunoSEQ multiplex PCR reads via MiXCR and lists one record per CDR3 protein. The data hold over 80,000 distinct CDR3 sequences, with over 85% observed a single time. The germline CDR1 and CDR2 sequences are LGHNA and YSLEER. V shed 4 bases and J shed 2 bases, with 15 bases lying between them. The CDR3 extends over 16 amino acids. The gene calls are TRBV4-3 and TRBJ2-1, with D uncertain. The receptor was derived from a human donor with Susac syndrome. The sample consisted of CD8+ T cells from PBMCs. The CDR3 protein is CASSPRRQNPYNEQFF. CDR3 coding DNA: TGCGCCAGCAGCCCAAGGCGGCAGAACCCCTACAATGAGCAGTTCTTC.